The source of this T cell receptor beta chain is a study of shared clonotypes between healthy human individuals (dated by TCRdb to the early 2020s). Context from the whole study: The cohort comprised a couple of women and a few men aged 18 to 49 years. Per donor, three plates each were used for CD4 naive and CD4 memory, two for CD8 naive, and one for CD8 memory. The study deeply sequenced blood TCR repertoires of five healthy adults to estimate repertoire size and the extent of clonotype sharing between individuals. Libraries were prepared and TCR repertoires were sequenced by different laboratories using diverse techniques, in order to increase sequencing depth and limit assay-specific biases. Each donor's leukapheresis produced roughly between roughly 0.85 and 9 billion PBMCs. Study-wide findings and limitations: Estimated clonotype richness was generally larger for naive than for memory subsets. When a handful of donors were compared, the shared fraction of clonotypes was 5% to 6.5% for naive CD4, around 3.5% for naive CD8, 2% to 2.5% for memory CD4, and around 0.4% for memory CD8. Rarefaction of sorted-subset datasets indicated incomplete sequencing despite the large sequencing depth. Pairwise subsampling led to the expectation that sequencing depth would affect the degree of clonotype sharing among donors. Because the study included only a small number of donors, the genetic and exposure-history diversity represented was limited. Sampling was limited to blood, and TCR repertoires in tissue likely differ from TCR repertoires in blood. Clonotypes shared by all four sorted-subset donors showed higher generation probabilities than non-shared clonotypes.

For the CD8 naive samples, CD45RO-negative cells were positively selected for CCR7, yielding a CD45RA+CCR7+ population from which TemRA cells were excluded. Donors were healthy HIV-negative adults with no recently reported acute infections or vaccinations. Only Caucasian adults living in Nashville, Tennessee, USA were represented among the donors. Blood was collected by leukapheresis, and PBMCs were isolated by Ficoll-Histopaque density gradient centrifugation and then cryopreserved in liquid nitrogen vapor phase. Analytical flow cytometry was used to check the purity and quantity of every magnetically sorted T cell population. Genomic DNA was isolated from every sorted fraction and measured by UV absorbance on a Nanodrop 2000c. The cysteine opens and the phenylalanine closes a CDR3 of 15 amino acids. CDR3 DNA is the only sequence kept; it has 45 bases, read in frame from the first base. The junction carries 16 bases between V and J, which are trimmed by 4 bases and 4 bases respectively. CDR1 MNHEY and CDR2 SVGAGI were looked up in the germline V gene.

Using the deep immunoSEQ assay, multiplex PCR amplified TCR CDR3 regions from genomic DNA. Genomic DNA extracted from each cell subset was distributed evenly over all wells of several immunoSEQ 96-well plates, and each plate served as one replicate. For sorted subsets, approximately 210 ng of genomic DNA, equivalent to some 30,000 T cell genomes, went into each replicate PCR. Purified libraries were measured with a Qubit 3.0 fluorometer, size-checked on a Bioanalyzer 2100, and measured again with the KAPA Library Quantification kit. A separate single-read 150-cycle Illumina NextSeq 550 flow cell was used to sequence each immunoSEQ 96-well plate. The original pipeline was this. Because only junctional sequences without quality scores were contained in the immunoSEQ output, filtering matching that applied to full-length reads could not be performed. Sequences were annotated with PyIR, a Python wrapper for IgBLAST v1.9, and V/J genes and CDR3 were assigned using IMGT germline references. Any read was removed if the V/J assignment was weak (E-value above 1e-6), the CDR3 was missing, or the read contained stop codons, out-of-frame junctions, or ambiguous translated residues. A V3J clonotype was defined by an identical inferred V gene, J gene, and CDR3 amino acid sequence. The percentage overlap between two repertoires was calculated by dividing the number of shared unique clonotypes by the size of the smaller repertoire. Three approaches were used to assess repertoire richness: RTK rarefaction, the Chao1 estimator, and Recon v2.1 estimates of unobserved clonotypes. Generation probabilities were computed with OLGA for all TCRbeta clonotypes obtained by the gDNA method from several donors. The source is immuneACCESS, and TCRdb retained only in-frame sequences with V and J called. Part of the clones is not carried over; for the studies checked, unresolved V genes explain less than half of this, and the remainder is unexplained. That table supplies the V and J calls and clone size; D and trimming were determined from the DNA. The sample table contains roughly 590,000 clones; only one count was recorded for around 95% of them. Of the sample, roughly 0.1% is held by the ten largest clones.

Remarks on this clone: The antigen this receptor binds is unknown. No clone much larger than this one lies a single base away; base qualities are absent.

The sequence links TRBV6-5 to TRBJ1-2; TRBD1 is perhaps the D gene, given 6 matching bases. The receptor was derived from a woman aged 25 to 39 in good health. The sample taken for sequencing was naive CD8+ T cells sorted from blood. The label giving this sample's cell subset or site can be read as: CD45RA+CCR7+. The CDR3 reads as follows: CASSSLGGRGYGYTF. Read as DNA, the sequence is TGTGCCAGCAGTTCCTTAGGGGGGCGCGGCTATGGCTACACCTTC.